Each of the 20 T cell receptor beta chains below was sequenced from the same sample in a study of cytomegalovirus exposure and HLA in healthy donors. TCRdb's table, derived via immunoSEQ multiplex PCR, lists solely in-frame clones and lacks some. This sample yields about 150,000 clones, of which about 94% are seen a single time; less than 2% belongs to the top ten. The sample was PBMCs. The receptors were gathered from a man between 18 and 29 years old in good health and CMV-seropositive.

The chain combines TRBV5-4 with TRBJ2-7; 14 positions agree with TRBD2. Unmatched junction bases numbered 5, after V lost 0 bases and J lost 3 bases. Germline-derived CDR1 and CDR2 are SGHNT and YYREEE (reference sequence). The CDR3 is made up of 17 amino acids. The CDR3 region has the DNA TGTGCCAGCAGCTTGGGACTAGCGGGAGGGCCTATCTACGAGCAGTACTTC. This gives the protein CASSLGLAGGPIYEQYF.

This clone appeared once. The chain uses TRBV6-1 and TRBJ1-5, with 7 bases aligning to TRBD1. Trimming removed 7 bases from V and 3 bases from J; junction bases left unmatched: 6. Germline V gene data show CDR1 as MNHNS and CDR2 as SASEGT. This CDR3 region has 14 residues. CDR3 residues: CASNIGQDNQPQHF. CDR3 nucleotide sequence: TGTGCCAGCAACATAGGACAGGACAATCAGCCCCAGCATTTT.

The rearrangement uses TRBV6-5 and TRBJ2-7; TRBD2 matches at 8 bases. Germline trimming cut 6 bases from V and 5 bases from J; bases unmatched to any gene: 6. The CDR3 consists of 13 residues. Per germline, CDR1 MNHEY and CDR2 SVGAGI. The CDR3 sequence is CASRAGARNEQYF. The CDR3 DNA sequence: TGTGCCAGCAGAGCGGGAGCGAGGAACGAGCAGTACTTC.

The gene calls are TRBV11-2 and TRBJ2-7; D not certain. V was trimmed by 5 bases and J by 4 bases, leaving 12 bases between them. The CDR3 loop spans 13 amino acids. Germline values: CDR1 SGHAT, CDR2 FQNNGV. The CDR3 nucleotides read TGTGCCAGCAGCCCAGGAACAAAATACGAGCAGTACTTC. This sequence encodes CASSPGTKYEQYF.

The CDR3 DNA reads as TGTGCCAGCGCGGCAGCAAATAATCAGCCCCAGCATTTT. Translating it yields CASAAANNQPQHF. The V gene is TRBV6-1, the J gene TRBJ1-5; D remains unclear. V gave up 8 bases and J gave up 4 bases, with 12 bases separating them. CDR3 length: 13 residues. Germline CDR1 MNHNS, CDR2 SASEGT.

The chain couples TRBV30 to TRBJ2-7; D is unclear. V lost 4 bases to trimming and J lost 7 bases, with 14 bases between them. CDR3 length: 12 residues. Germline CDR1 is GTSNPN and CDR2 is SVGIG (reference sequence). The CDR3 sequence: CAWNQILGEQYF. The CDR3 DNA reads as TGTGCCTGGAATCAGATTCTAGGAGAGCAGTACTTC. Using reference TRBV30 and TRBJ2-7 for the parts outside the CDR3, the full variable domain is SQTIHQWPATLVQPVGSPLSLECTVEGTSNPNLYWYRQAAGRGLQLLFYSVGIGQISSEVPQNLSASRPQDRQFILSSKKLLLSDSGFYLCAWNQILGEQYFGPGTRLTVT.

The chain combines TRBV27 with TRBJ1-1, with D unclear. The CDR3 is made up of 13 amino acids. The germline V gene encodes CDR1 MNHEY and CDR2 SMNVEV (reference sequence). V lost 2 bases, J lost 8 bases, and 12 bases lay in between. The CDR3 sequence is CASSLLRGLEAFF. The CDR3 DNA follows: TGTGCCAGCAGTTTACTCCGCGGCCTGGAAGCTTTCTTT.

V usage is TRBV6-1 and J usage is TRBJ2-7; D remains ambiguous. V was cut by 2 bases and J by 0 bases, with 8 bases left in between. Germline values: CDR1 MNHNS, CDR2 SASEGT. This CDR3 is built from 14 residues. The CDR3 coding sequence is TGTGCCAGCAGTGAAATGGAGTTCTCCTACGAGCAGTACTTC. It translates to CASSEMEFSYEQYF.

The V and J genes are TRBV30 and TRBJ2-3, with TRBD1 matching over 11 bases. The V segment lost 4 bases and the J segment 5 bases; nucleotides outside the gene matches: 8. From germline, CDR1 is GTSNPN and CDR2 SVGIG (reference sequence). CDR3 length equals 15 residues. The CDR3 protein is CAWTRTGGTIDTQYF. The CDR3, as DNA: TGTGCCTGGACCCGGACAGGGGGCACGATAGATACGCAGTATTTT.

The V gene is TRBV28, the J gene TRBJ2-7, with 8 bases aligning to TRBD1. This CDR3 comprises 15 residues. Germline values: CDR1 MDHEN, CDR2 SYDVKM. After removal of 5 bases from V and 5 bases from J, the junction contained 11 bases not matched to a gene. The chain's CDR3 is CASSPLTGAPNEQYF. The DNA of the CDR3 is TGTGCCAGCAGTCCACTGACAGGGGCGCCCAACGAGCAGTACTTC. Complete variable domain (other parts from reference TRBV28 and TRBJ2-7): DVKVTQSSRYLVKRTGEKVFLECVQDMDHENMFWYRQDPGLGLRLIYFSYDVKMKEKGDIPEGYSVSREKKERFSLILESASTNQTSMYLCASSPLTGAPNEQYFGPGTRLTVT.

DNA of the CDR3: TGTGCCAGCAGCCAAGAGGAGGAGGCCGGGTATCAGCCCCAGCATTTT. Amino acid sequence: CASSQEEEAGYQPQHF. The chain is built from TRBV4-2 and TRBJ1-5; no firm D call. Germline V lookup: CDR1 LGHNA, CDR2 YNFKEQ. CDR3 length: 16 residues. V was trimmed by 0 bases and J by 5 bases, leaving 14 bases between them.

The CDR3 here is CASSPQGANTGELFF. The CDR3 DNA reads TGTGCCAGCTCACCACAGGGGGCGAACACCGGGGAGCTGTTTTTT. V is TRBV18 and J is TRBJ2-2; D is possibly TRBD1 (6 bases). The germline V gene encodes CDR1 KGHSH and CDR2 LQKENI. V lost 1 base, J lost 0 bases, and 6 bases lay in between. CDR3 length equals 15 residues.

The chain has TRBV5-4 and TRBJ2-7, with 8 positions matching TRBD1. The CDR3 runs 17 residues. Germline CDR1 reads SGHNT; CDR2 reads YYREEE (reference sequence). The J segment lost 2 bases and the V segment lost 0 bases, leaving 10 bases of the junction unmatched. The CDR3 spells CASSLGAGGAIPYEQYF. For the CDR3, the DNA is TGTGCCAGCAGCTTGGGGGCAGGGGGCGCGATCCCCTACGAGCAGTACTTC.

This clone was seen more than once but under ten times. An end of the junction does not agree with germline; a read error may underlie this. The rearrangement joins TRBV7-7 to TRBJ2-7, with TRBD1 matching over 11 bases. Looked up from germline, CDR1 is SSHAT and CDR2 is FNYEAQ (reference sequence). This CDR3 is 15 amino acids long. CDR3 region: CASSSGQGDINEQYF. The CDR3 region has the DNA TGTGCTAGCAGCTCGGGACAGGGGGATATTAACGAGCAGTACTTC.

This clone was observed a single time. The chain is built from TRBV27 and TRBJ2-7, with TRBD1 identical over 11 bases. The CDR3 loop spans 15 amino acids. The germline CDR1 and CDR2 sequences are MNHEY and SMNVEV (reference sequence). V was clipped by 6 bases and J by 3 bases; unmatched bases: 7. The CDR3 sequence: CASRPGGTGGYEQYF. In DNA, the CDR3 is TGTGCCAGCAGACCGGGCGGGACAGGGGGCTACGAGCAGTACTTC.

This rearrangement joins TRBV21-1 to TRBJ1-6; the table's TRBD1 call for D was not verified on the DNA. TRBV21-1 is a known pseudogene. There are 16 residues in the CDR3. The DNA for the CDR3 is TGTGCCAGCAGCAAAGGCCTGCTCAGGGTCATACCACCCCTCCACTTT. This translates into CASSKGLLRVIPPLHF.

The chain recombines TRBV4-1 with TRBJ2-7; TRBD2 aligns across 9 bases. This CDR3 has 16 amino acids. With 0 bases clipped from V and 6 bases from J, the junction kept 9 bases outside the gene matches. Germline V gene lookup returns CDR1 MGHRA and CDR2 YSYEKL. The chain's CDR3 is CASSQDDEAGGGEQYF. The CDR3 bases are TGCGCCAGCAGCCAAGATGACGAAGCGGGAGGTGGCGAGCAGTACTTC.

The chain employs TRBV6-1 and TRBJ2-1; 10 nucleotides align to TRBD2. V was pared by 2 bases and J by 3 bases, with 1 base of the junction left unmatched. Germline V gene data show CDR1 as MNHNS and CDR2 as SASEGT. The CDR3 covers 15 residues. CDR3 sequence: CASSESSGGYNEQFF. The CDR3 DNA reads TGTGCCAGCAGTGAATCTAGCGGGGGCTACAATGAGCAGTTCTTC.

The chain joins TRBV11-2 to TRBJ2-1, with 12 bases identical to TRBD2. The CDR3 sequence is 15 residues long. Germline assignment: CDR1 SGHAT and CDR2 FQNNGV. J was trimmed by 9 bases and V by 6 bases; bases with no gene match: 9. Here the CDR3 DNA reads TGTGCCAGCAGACCTAGCGGGAGGGCCTGGGGTGAGCAGTTCTTC. It codes for CASRPSGRAWGEQFF.

CDR3 residues: CASSVVEQVNTEAFF. The CDR3 region has the DNA TGTGCCAGCAGCGTAGTAGAACAGGTGAACACTGAAGCTTTCTTT. The V and J genes are TRBV9 and TRBJ1-1, with D perhaps matching TRBD1 (5 bases). The V gene's germline CDR1 is SGDLS and CDR2 YYNGEE. V was pared by 0 bases and J by 0 bases, with 9 bases between. The CDR3 is 15 amino acids.